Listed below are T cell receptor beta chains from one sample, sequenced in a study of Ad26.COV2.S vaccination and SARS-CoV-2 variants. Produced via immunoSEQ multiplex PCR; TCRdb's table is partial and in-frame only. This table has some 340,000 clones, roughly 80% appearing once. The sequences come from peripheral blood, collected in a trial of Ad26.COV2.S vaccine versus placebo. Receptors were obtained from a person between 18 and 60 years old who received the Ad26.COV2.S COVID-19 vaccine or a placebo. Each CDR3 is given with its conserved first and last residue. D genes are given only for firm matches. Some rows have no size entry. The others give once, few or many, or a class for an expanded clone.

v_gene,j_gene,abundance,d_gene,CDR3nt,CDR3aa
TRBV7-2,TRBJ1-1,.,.,TGTGCCAGCATCGGGCGCACTGAAGCTTTCTTT,CASIGRTEAFF
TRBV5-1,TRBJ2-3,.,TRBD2,TGCGCCAGCAGCCTGGGTGGCGGGGGGGCCCCAGATACGCAGTATTTT,CASSLGGGGAPDTQYF
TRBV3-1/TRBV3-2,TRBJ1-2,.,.,TGTGCCAGCAGCCAAGCTTGGACACCCGGGGGCTACACCTTC,CASSQAWTPGGYTF
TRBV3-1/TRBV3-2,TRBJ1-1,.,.,TGTGCCAGCAGCCAAGCTCGGGCTGAAGCTTTCTTT,CASSQARAEAFF
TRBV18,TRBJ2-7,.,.,TGTGCCAGCTCGCCCACCCAGTGGGAGCAGTACTTC,CASSPTQWEQYF
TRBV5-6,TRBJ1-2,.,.,TGTGCCAGCACACGCTTAAGACAAGGCTACACCTTC,CASTRLRQGYTF
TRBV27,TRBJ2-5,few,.,TGTGCCAGCAGTCCCGAACAAGGGGATGTGGAGACCCAGTACTTC,CASSPEQGDVETQYF
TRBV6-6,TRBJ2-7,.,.,TGTGCCAGCAGTTACTCGGTCAACGAGCAGTACTTC,CASSYSVNEQYF
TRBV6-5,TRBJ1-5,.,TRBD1,TGTGCCAGCAGTTACTCCCGGGACAGTAATCAGCCCCAGCATTTT,CASSYSRDSNQPQHF
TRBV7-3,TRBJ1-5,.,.,TGTGCCAGCAGCCCCCAGGAGAATAGCAATCAGCCCCAGCATTTT,CASSPQENSNQPQHF
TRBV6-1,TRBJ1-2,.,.,TGTGCCAGCAGTGAAGCCCACACAGGTTCCTATGGCTACACCTTC,CASSEAHTGSYGYTF
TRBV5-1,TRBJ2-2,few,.,TGCGCCAGCAGCGTGGAGGGGACCGGGGAGCTGTTTTTT,CASSVEGTGELFF
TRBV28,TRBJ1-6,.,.,TGTGCCAGCAGTCTACCACGGCGGCCCCTCCACTTT,CASSLPRRPLHF
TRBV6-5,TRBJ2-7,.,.,TGTGCCAGCAGTCGTGGGGGGCGGAGGGGTCGCGAGCAGTACTTC,CASSRGGRRGREQYF
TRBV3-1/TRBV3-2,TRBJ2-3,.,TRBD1,TGTGCCAGCAGCCGATACCAAGGGACAGGCGGCACAGATACGCAGTATTTT,CASSRYQGTGGTDTQYF
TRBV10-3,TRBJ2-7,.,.,TGTGCCATCAGTGGGGAGAGGGTGAGGGAGCAGTACTTC,CAISGERVREQYF
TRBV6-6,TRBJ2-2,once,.,TGTGCCAGCAGTTACGGGTTTGGGGAGCTGTTTTTT,CASSYGFGELFF
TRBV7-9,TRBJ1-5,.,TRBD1,TGTGCCAGCAGCTTAGCGACAGGGGATAGCAATCAGCCCCAGCATTTT,CASSLATGDSNQPQHF
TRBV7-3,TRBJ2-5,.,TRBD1,TGTGCCAGCAGCCCCATTGACAGGGGAAGCGGAGAGACCCAGTACTTC,CASSPIDRGSGETQYF
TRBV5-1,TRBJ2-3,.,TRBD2,TGCGCCAGCAGCTTGGGAACTAGCGGGGCCACAGATACGCAGTATTTT,CASSLGTSGATDTQYF
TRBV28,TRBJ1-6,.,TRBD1,TGTGCCAGCAGTCCTACAGGGGGGCCTAATTCACCCCTCCACTTT,CASSPTGGPNSPLHF
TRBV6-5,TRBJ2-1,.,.,TGTGCCAGCAGTTACTCGCCGGATGTTGAGCAGTTCTTC,CASSYSPDVEQFF
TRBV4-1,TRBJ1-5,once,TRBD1,TGCGCCAGCAGCCAAGTGGCCCAGGGGGGCCCCAATCAGCCCCAGCATTTT,CASSQVAQGGPNQPQHF
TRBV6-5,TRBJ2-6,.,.,TGTGCCACCTCTTCTGGGGCCAACGTCCTGACTTTC,CATSSGANVLTF
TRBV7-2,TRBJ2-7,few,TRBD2,TGTGCCAGCAGCACCAGCGGGGGGGTAGAAAACGAGCAGTACTTC,CASSTSGGVENEQYF
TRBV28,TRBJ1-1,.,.,TGTGCCAGCAGTTTAGGGGATTTGAGCACTGAAGCTTTCTTT,CASSLGDLSTEAFF
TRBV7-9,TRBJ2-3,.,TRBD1,TGTGCCAGCAGCTTAGCGGTCGGACAGGACACAGATACGCAGTATTTT,CASSLAVGQDTDTQYF
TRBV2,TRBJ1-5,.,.,TGTGCCAGCAGTGACCAGGTGGGCCAGCCCCAGCATTTT,CASSDQVGQPQHF
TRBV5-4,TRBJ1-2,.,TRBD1,TGTGCCAGCAGCTTGAAAGGACAGGGGGCTGCTGGCTACACCTTC,CASSLKGQGAAGYTF
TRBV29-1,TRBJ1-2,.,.,TGCAGCGTTGCTGGCTACACCTTC,CSVAGYTF
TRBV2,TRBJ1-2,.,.,TGTGCCAGCACCTTGGACGGAACGTACTTGAATGGCTACACCTTC,CASTLDGTYLNGYTF
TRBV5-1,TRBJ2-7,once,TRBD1,TGCGCCAGCAGCTTGGGGCTAGACAGGGCCTACGAGCAGTACTTC,CASSLGLDRAYEQYF
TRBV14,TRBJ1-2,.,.,TGTGCCAGCAGCCAGGGCAGTGACTATGGCTACACCTTC,CASSQGSDYGYTF
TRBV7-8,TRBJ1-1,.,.,TGTGCCAGCAGCTTAGAAGGGGCTGTTGTGACTGAAGCTTTCTTT,CASSLEGAVVTEAFF
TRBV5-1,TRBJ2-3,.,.,TGCGCCAGCAGCTCCCAGACAGCGGTTTCCCCAGATACGCAGTATTTT,CASSSQTAVSPDTQYF
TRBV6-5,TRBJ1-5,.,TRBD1,TGTGCCAGCAGGGGGGGACAGGGACAGCCCCAGCATTTT,CASRGGQGQPQHF
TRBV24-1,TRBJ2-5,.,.,TGTGCCACCAGTGATTCCCCGGTGGGGGGCGGGCAAGAGACCCAGTACTTC,CATSDSPVGGGQETQYF
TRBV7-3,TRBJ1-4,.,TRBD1,TGTGCCAGCAGCCGGGCCGGGACAGCAAATGAAAAACTGTTTTTT,CASSRAGTANEKLFF
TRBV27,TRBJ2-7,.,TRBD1,TGTGCCAGCAGTTACGGACAGGGGGCCTACGAGCAGTACTTC,CASSYGQGAYEQYF
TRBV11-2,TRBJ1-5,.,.,TGTGCCAGCAGCCTCGACGGGGTCAATCAGCCCCAGCATTTT,CASSLDGVNQPQHF
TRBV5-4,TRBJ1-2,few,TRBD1,TGTGCCAGCAGCCGAATCCTACAGGGACAGGGAAAGGATGGCTACACCTTC,CASSRILQGQGKDGYTF
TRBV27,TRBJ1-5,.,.,TGTGCCAGCAGCTCAACCGGACGGAGCAATCAGCCCCAGCATTTT,CASSSTGRSNQPQHF
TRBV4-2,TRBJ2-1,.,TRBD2,TGTGCCAGCAGCCAAGGCGGTCTGCGGGGGGCCCCGAAAATTGAGCAGTTCTTC,CASSQGGLRGAPKIEQFF
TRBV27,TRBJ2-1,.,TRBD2,TGTGCCAGCAGTGCCTTACTAGCGGGGGACAATGAGCAGTTCTTC,CASSALLAGDNEQFF
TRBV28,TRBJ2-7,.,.,TGTGCCAGACCCTCGGGGTCCTACGAGCAGTACTTC,CARPSGSYEQYF
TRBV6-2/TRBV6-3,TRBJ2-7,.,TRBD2,TGTGCCAGCAGTTACCCAACTGTGGGTACCCCCGGGACTAGCTTCTACGAGCAGTACTTC,CASSYPTVGTPGTSFYEQYF
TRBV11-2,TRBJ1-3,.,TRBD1,TGTGCCAGCAGCTTGTACAGGGGTGAGGATAGAAACACCATATATTTT,CASSLYRGEDRNTIYF
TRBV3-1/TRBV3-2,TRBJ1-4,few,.,TGTGCCAGCAGCCAAGAACGGACAGCCCCAAGAGCGTCTGAAAAACTGTTTTTT,CASSQERTAPRASEKLFF
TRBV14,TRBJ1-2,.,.,TGTGCCAGCAGCCAAGGGATTGGATCAGGTTATGGCTACACCTTC,CASSQGIGSGYGYTF
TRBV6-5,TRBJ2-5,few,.,TGTGCCAGCAGTTACTCTGAGGGGGTTCCAGAGACCCAGTACTTC,CASSYSEGVPETQYF
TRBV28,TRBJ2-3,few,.,TGTGCCAGCAGTCTGGCTGGATCCGGCACAGATACGCAGTATTTT,CASSLAGSGTDTQYF
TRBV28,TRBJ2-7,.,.,TGTGCCAGCAGTTCCGAGGGGCGGGGTTCCTACGAGCAGTACTTC,CASSSEGRGSYEQYF